What follows describes a single TCR beta chain. Its matching antigen is unknown. The data were taken from a study of cytomegalovirus exposure and HLA in healthy donors. Trimming took off 1 base at V and 0 bases at J, with 11 bases between the two ends. This CDR3 region has 16 residues. Germline CDR1 SGHNT, CDR2 YYREEE (reference sequence). The PCR employed 60 Vbeta primers together with 13 Jbeta primers. The assay was immunoSEQ multiplex PCR, and TCRdb's table has in-frame clones only and misses some. Seen in this sample are some 76,000 clones; the ten most common clones hold approximately 0.78%. Overall study results and limits: As a later analysis revealed, most CMV-associated TCR beta chains appeared HLA-restricted. TCR beta V- and J-gene trimming was later associated with a missense DCLRE1C variant.

The sequencing sample was made of PBMCs. The chain is built from TRBV5-4 and TRBJ1-5; D call uncertain. This sequence was found in a boy aged 5-17 years in good health and CMV-seronegative. The CDR3, as DNA: TGTGCCAGCAGCTTGTATCTCAGAGGTAGCAATCAGCCCCAGCATTTT. Protein product: CASSLYLRGSNQPQHF.